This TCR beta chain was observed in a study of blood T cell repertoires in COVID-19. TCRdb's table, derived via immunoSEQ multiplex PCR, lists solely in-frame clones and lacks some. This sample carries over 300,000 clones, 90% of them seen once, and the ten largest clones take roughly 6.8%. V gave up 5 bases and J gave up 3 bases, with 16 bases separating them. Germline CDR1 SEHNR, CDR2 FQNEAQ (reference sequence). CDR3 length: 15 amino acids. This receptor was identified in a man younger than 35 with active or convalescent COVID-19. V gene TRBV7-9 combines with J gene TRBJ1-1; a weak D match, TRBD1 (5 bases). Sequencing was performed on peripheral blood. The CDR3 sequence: CASSIQPDRHTEAFF. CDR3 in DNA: TGTGCCAGCAGCATCCAACCCGACAGACACACTGAAGCTTTCTTT.